A selection of T cell receptor beta chains follows, all from one sample in a study of Graves' ophthalmopathy and Graves' hyperthyroidism. One entry per CDR3 protein, called by TCRdb with MiXCR from the multiplex PCR reads. The sample has 500,000 to 700,000 distinct CDR3 sequences, about two fifths seen once. Source material: peripheral blood or thyroid tissue (not recorded which). These receptors came from an adult man with Graves' hyperthyroidism. CDR3s include the opening cysteine and the closing phenylalanine or tryptophan. D genes are given only for firm matches. Expanded clones are given a class, and other clones once, few, many or no size at all.

V	J	D	size	DNA	CDR3
TRBV10-3	TRBJ2-5	TRBD1	-	TGTGCCATCAGGGGACAGGGGGCTATCGAGACCCAGTACTTC	CAIRGQGAIETQYF
TRBV14	TRBJ1-6	-	-	TGTGCCAGCAGCCAGGGGGCCGTTAAGGGTTCACCCCTCCACTTT	CASSQGAVKGSPLHF
TRBV24-1	TRBJ2-7	-	many	TGTGCCACCAGTGAGTCTACAGGCGAGCAGTACTTC	CATSESTGEQYF
TRBV29-1	TRBJ2-7	-	many	TGCAGCGTTGAGGACAACTCCTACGAGCAGTACTTC	CSVEDNSYEQYF
TRBV6-5	TRBJ1-2	-	-	TGTGCCAGCAGTTACTCGACAGGACTGAGATATGGCTACACCTTC	CASSYSTGLRYGYTF
TRBV7-3	TRBJ2-3	-	few	TGTGCCAGCAGCTTTGACGGAGATACGCAGTATTTT	CASSFDGDTQYF
TRBV6-5	TRBJ1-1	-	many	TGTGCCAGCAGTTATTCCACATTTGGCTCGACTGAAGCTTTCTTT	CASSYSTFGSTEAFF
TRBV29-1	TRBJ2-1	-	-	TGCAGCGTTGATGTCAGCTCCTACGAACAGTTCTTC	CSVDVSSYEQFF
TRBV29-1	TRBJ2-7	-	-	TGCAGCGTTGCCCCCGACGAGCAGTACTTC	CSVAPDEQYF
TRBV7-6	TRBJ2-7	TRBD2	-	TGTGCCAGCAGCGACCCTAGCGGGGGGGCCGTTGAGCAGTACTTC	CASSDPSGGAVEQYF
TRBV7-8	TRBJ2-1	TRBD1	-	TGTGCCAGCAGCTCCCGGGACAGGGCGTCGCAGTTCTTC	CASSSRDRASQFF
TRBV9	TRBJ1-1	-	-	TGTGCCAGCAGCACCCAGGGTCCTAACACTGAAGCTTTCTTT	CASSTQGPNTEAFF
TRBV5-1	TRBJ2-3	-	-	TGCGCCAGCAGCTTGAAGTTCACGGATACGCAGTATTTT	CASSLKFTDTQYF
TRBV7-3	TRBJ2-5	-	-	TGTGCCAGCTCCAAAACAGGGGAGACCCAGTACTTC	CASSKTGETQYF
TRBV9	TRBJ1-2	TRBD1	many	TGTGCCAGCAGCCTCGACGCCGGGACAGGGAACTATGGCTACACCTTC	CASSLDAGTGNYGYTF
TRBV10-1	TRBJ1-4	-	many	TGCGCCAGCAGTGACCCGACTAATGAAAAACTGTTTTTT	CASSDPTNEKLFF
TRBV20-1	TRBJ1-6	-	-	TGCAGTGCTAGGGCCTCGCGGTCAGGGAGCAATTCACCCCTCCACTTT	CSARASRSGSNSPLHF
TRBV5-4	TRBJ2-7	-	many	TGTGCCAGCAGCTTGCCCCTGGACCCCTACGAGCAGTACTTC	CASSLPLDPYEQYF
TRBV5-8	TRBJ1-2	-	many	TGTGCCAGCAGCAGGACATCTTCTAACTATGGCTACACCTTC	CASSRTSSNYGYTF
TRBV10-3	TRBJ1-2	-	-	-	CASRSADTQYFGPGYGYTF
TRBV7-9	TRBJ2-5	TRBD1	many	TGTGCCAGCAGCGAGAAGCCGGGACAGGGTTCATTCCAAGAGACCCAGTACTTC	CASSEKPGQGSFQETQYF
TRBV3-1	TRBJ2-7	-	many	TGTGCCAGCAGCCAAGGTCATCACACCTACGAGCAGTACTTC	CASSQGHHTYEQYF